A single sample is the source of the 8 T cell receptor beta chains below, sequenced in a study of blood T cell repertoires in COVID-19. Assay: immunoSEQ multiplex PCR; the TCRdb copy retains only in-frame clones and omits some. The sample yields about 59,000 clones, under 85% seen once. Sequencing was performed on peripheral blood. The receptors stem from a woman of 80 years or more with acute or convalescent COVID-19.

In its sample, this clone was seen many times. The chain combines TRBV4-1 with TRBJ1-5, with a weak D call TRBD1 (5 bases). The CDR3 is 15 amino acids. The V gene's germline CDR1 is MGHRA and CDR2 YSYEKL. Trimming removed 1 base at V and 3 bases at J, with 10 bases between. CDR3 region: CASSQVTGLNQPQHF. The CDR3 coding sequence is TGCGCCAGCAGCCAAGTTACAGGCCTCAATCAGCCCCAGCATTTT.

The V call is TRBV5-6, the J call TRBJ1-6; the D is unclear. Germline V gene data show CDR1 as SGHDT and CDR2 as YYEEEE. The CDR3 is 14 residues long. Trimming pared 0 bases from V and 10 bases from J, leaving 11 bases between. CDR3 sequence: CASSLVQSGSPLHF. Written as DNA, the CDR3 is TGTGCCAGCAGCTTGGTTCAGAGCGGCTCACCCCTCCACTTT.

The rearrangement links TRBV29-1 to TRBJ2-7; D is possibly TRBD1 (6 bases). The CDR3 is 14 amino acids. Per the germline V gene, CDR1 is SQVTM and CDR2 is ANQGSEA. The V end lost 0 bases, the J end lost 5 bases, and 14 bases lay between the germline ends. CDR3 in DNA: TGCAGCGTTGAAGATCGGGGCAGGGGCGACGAGCAGTACTTC. It yields the protein CSVEDRGRGDEQYF.

The chain is built from TRBV7-2 and TRBJ2-5; D remains ambiguous. Germline loops: CDR1 SGHTA, CDR2 FQGNSA. This CDR3 is 14 amino acids long. Trimming pared 1 base from V and 6 bases from J, leaving 12 bases between. CDR3 nucleotides: TGTGCCAGCAGCTTAGTGTCCCAGTCACAGACCCAGTACTTC. Translation: CASSLVSQSQTQYF.

The chain couples TRBV10-3 to TRBJ1-5, with a weak D call TRBD1 (5 bases). CDR1 and CDR2 (germline): ENHRY, SYGVKD. The CDR3 has 17 residues. Trimming removed 3 bases at V and 6 bases at J, with 21 bases between. The CDR3 region has the DNA TGTGCCATCAGTGACTCCCAAGGAGGTGGGGGGGGTCAGCCCCAGCATTTT. Amino acids: CAISDSQGGGGGQPQHF.

The V and J genes are TRBV2 and TRBJ2-3, with a tentative D call TRBD2 (6 bases). The CDR3 totals 12 residues. The V gene's germline CDR1 is SNHLY and CDR2 FYNNEI. V was pared by 10 bases and J by 2 bases, with 10 bases between. The CDR3 nucleotides are TGTGCCACGGGACTCACCACAGATACGCAGTATTTT. This codes for CATGLTTDTQYF. Full variable domain (missing parts from reference TRBV2 and TRBJ2-3): EPEVTQTPSHQVTQMGQEVILRCVPISNHLYFYWYRQILGQKVEFLVSFYNNEISEKSEIFDDQFSVERPDGSNFTLKIRSTKLEDSAMYFCATGLTTDTQYFGPGTRLTVL.

The chain employs TRBV6-5 and TRBJ1-1; TRBD1 is a possible D gene (5 bases). Germline CDR1 reads MNHEY; CDR2 reads SVGAGI. V was shortened by 6 bases and J by 4 bases, with 15 bases between the two germline ends. The CDR3 runs 14 residues. The CDR3 DNA reads TGTGCCAGCAGCCCCGGGCAGGGTAGCACTGAAGCTTTCTTT. The encoded protein is CASSPGQGSTEAFF.

The gene calls are TRBV9 and TRBJ2-7, with TRBD1 matching over 9 bases. The CDR3 length is 14 residues. Germline CDR1 reads SGDLS; CDR2 reads YYNGEE. J was trimmed by 4 bases and V by 5 bases; bases with no gene match: 7. The CDR3 reads CASSTGQGGYEQYF. Written as DNA, the CDR3 is TGTGCCAGCAGTACGGGACAGGGAGGGTACGAGCAGTACTTC.